This T cell receptor (beta chain) was captured by sequencing in a study of shared clonotypes between healthy human individuals. On this clone: Its antigen remains unidentified.

Clones were sequenced by immunoSEQ multiplex PCR, and TCRdb holds only the in-frame ones, with some missing. The data contain approximately 1.4 million clones, 98% of them seen just once; the ten biggest clones take up roughly 0.42%. Study-wide findings and caveats: Depth of sequencing was expected to influence donor clonotype sharing.

Germline values: CDR1 SGHTA, CDR2 FQGTGA. The CDR3 extends over 11 amino acids. V gave up 7 bases and J gave up 2 bases, with 4 bases separating them. The clonotype was recovered from a man aged 30 to 45 in good health. Material for sequencing was naive CD4+ T cells sorted from blood. Subset here: CD45RA+ positively selected. This chain joins TRBV7-3 and TRBJ2-3; D gene unclear. The CDR3 protein is CASTNTDTQYF. The CDR3 coding sequence is TGTGCCAGCACCAACACAGATACGCAGTATTTT.